This entry lists 22 T cell receptor beta chains sequenced from one sample in a study of T-cell reconstitution after alpha-beta-depleted transplantation in children. Unique molecular identifiers were used in preparing the TCRbeta library. TCRdb analysed the PCR reads with MiXCR anew, one entry per CDR3 protein. The repertoire holds 490,000 or so distinct CDR3 sequences, around 12% seen once, with about 6% in the top ten. The sample consisted of PBMCs from the stem cell graft donor, taken from the stem cell graft. These receptors originate from a human donor who donated a stem cell graft to a child with combined immunodeficiency.

The chain recombines TRBV24-1 with TRBJ1-2, with D tentatively TRBD1 (6 bases). Trimming removed 4 bases from V and 2 bases from J, with 13 bases in between. The germline CDR1 and CDR2 sequences are KGHDR and SFDVKD. This CDR3 has 15 residues. As DNA, the CDR3 is TGTGCCACCAGTGACCCGACAGGAGGGAACTATGGCTACACCTTC. Its protein product is CATSDPTGGNYGYTF.

V gene TRBV12-3 or TRBV12-4 combines with J gene TRBJ2-5, with 16 positions matching TRBD2. J gave up 4 bases and V 4 bases, and 6 bases lay outside the gene matches. The CDR3 runs to 17 residues. CDR3: CASSSSGLAGGPETQYF. The CDR3 DNA reads TGTGCCAGCAGTTCCTCGGGACTAGCGGGAGGGCCAGAGACCCAGTACTTC.

The rearrangement joins TRBV12-3 or TRBV12-4 to TRBJ1-2; 12 bases fit TRBD1. This CDR3 is 15 amino acids long. V was pared by 3 bases and J by 8 bases, with 7 bases of the junction left unmatched. CDR3 sequence: CASSFGTGGDEGYTF. CDR3 DNA: TGTGCCAGCAGTTTCGGGACAGGGGGCGACGAGGGCTACACCTTC.

For the CDR3, the DNA is TGTGCCAGCAGCTTAGGACTCCCGGAAAGTCAAGAGACCCAGTACTTC. It specifies CASSLGLPESQETQYF. This chain joins TRBV7-8 and TRBJ2-5; D ambiguous. From germline, CDR1 is SGHVS and CDR2 FQNEAQ. V lost 1 base to trimming and J lost 2 bases, with 14 bases between them. The CDR3 is 16 residues long.

The sample holds many counts of this clonotype. The chain uses TRBV5-5 and TRBJ2-1, with D perhaps matching TRBD2 (5 bases). Germline V gene sequence: CDR1 SGHKS, CDR2 YYEKEE (reference sequence). V shed 4 bases and J shed 0 bases, with 11 bases lying between them. The CDR3 totals 15 residues. CDR3 DNA: TGTGCCAGCAGCCCTAACCGGGACTCCTACAATGAGCAGTTCTTC. Protein product: CASSPNRDSYNEQFF. Complete variable domain (other parts from reference TRBV5-5 and TRBJ2-1): DAGVTQSPTHLIKTRGQQVTLRCSPISGHKSVSWYQQVLGQGPQFIFQYYEKEERGRGNFPDRFSARQFPNYSSELNVNALLLGDSALYLCASSPNRDSYNEQFFGPGTRLTVL.

This chain links TRBV20-1 with TRBJ1-6, with D maybe TRBD1 (6 bases). This CDR3 contains 14 residues. Germline values: CDR1 DFQATT, CDR2 SNEGSKA (reference sequence). Trimming left V 6 bases short and J 6 bases short, with 15 bases between. In DNA, the CDR3 is TGCAGTGCCGCGGGCGGGGGGCCTAATTCACCCCTCCACTTT. As protein: CSAAGGGPNSPLHF.

Ten or more counts support this clonotype. The chain combines TRBV5-5 with TRBJ2-7, with 13 bases that match TRBD2. Trimming cost V 0 bases and J 9 bases; bases outside gene matches: 9. Germline CDR1 is SGHKS and CDR2 is YYEKEE (reference sequence). CDR3 length: 16 amino acids. CDR3 DNA sequence: TGTGCCAGCAGCTTGGCACCGGGACTAGCGGGGTCACGGCAGTACTTC. Its protein product is CASSLAPGLAGSRQYF.

This clonotype was counted a few times. V usage is TRBV7-8 and J usage is TRBJ2-6; D not resolved. CDR3 size: 16 residues. V shed 2 bases and J shed 0 bases, with 8 bases lying between them. The germline V gene encodes CDR1 SGHVS and CDR2 FQNEAQ. The CDR3 bases are TGTGCCAGCAGCTTAACCAGGCCCTCTGGGGCCAACGTCCTGACTTTC. Translation gives CASSLTRPSGANVLTF.

This clonotype was recorded at least ten times. The chain uses TRBV7-3 and TRBJ2-1; 8 nucleotides align to TRBD1. Germline assignment: CDR1 SGHTA and CDR2 FQGTGA. This CDR3 is 15 amino acids long. V shed 1 base and J 4 bases; nucleotides not matched to a gene: 3. CDR3 nucleotides: TGTGCCAGCAGCTTAAGAGGGACAGGATACAATGAGCAGTTCTTC. Its translation is CASSLRGTGYNEQFF.

This clonotype appeared a few times. The rearrangement links TRBV20-1 to TRBJ2-5, with 8 bases that match TRBD1. The CDR3 consists of 13 residues. Germline-derived CDR1 and CDR2 are DFQATT and SNEGSKA (reference sequence). Losses at the gene ends were 3 bases for V and 3 bases for J; bases not matched to a gene: 3. In nucleotides, the CDR3 is TGCAGTGCTAGGAGGACAGGGAAAGAGACCCAGTACTTC. Translated, it gives CSARRTGKETQYF.

The V gene is TRBV6-2 or TRBV6-3, the J gene TRBJ2-1, with D possibly TRBD1 on 5 matching bases. V was clipped by 0 bases and J by 4 bases, with 7 bases between them. Germline loops: CDR1 MNHEY, CDR2 SVGEGT. The CDR3 covers 14 residues. In nucleotides, the CDR3 is TGTGCCAGCAGTTACTCGAACAGGTACAATGAGCAGTTCTTC. This gives the protein CASSYSNRYNEQFF.

This sequence joins TRBV30 and TRBJ1-2; TRBD1 is a possible D gene (5 bases). This CDR3 has 15 amino acids. V was shortened by 1 base and J by 1 base, with 13 bases between the two germline ends. CDR1 and CDR2 (germline): GTSNPN, SVGIG (reference sequence). The CDR3 sequence: CAWSAGTQINYGYTF. Written as DNA, the CDR3 is TGTGCCTGGAGTGCCGGGACCCAGATTAACTATGGCTACACCTTC. Combining the CDR3 with reference TRBV30 and TRBJ1-2 gives the whole variable domain SQTIHQWPATLVQPVGSPLSLECTVEGTSNPNLYWYRQAAGRGLQLLFYSVGIGQISSEVPQNLSASRPQDRQFILSSKKLLLSDSGFYLCAWSAGTQINYGYTFGSGTRLTVV.

This clonotype was detected a few times. The chain joins TRBV4-3 to TRBJ2-1, with D possibly being TRBD2 (5 bases). This CDR3 contains 15 residues. Trimming took off 0 bases at V and 1 base at J, with 7 bases between the two ends. CDR1 and CDR2 from the germline V gene are LGHNA and YSLEER. CDR3 in amino acids: CASSQERTSYNEQFF. CDR3 sequence (DNA): TGCGCCAGCAGCCAAGAGCGGACTTCCTACAATGAGCAGTTCTTC.

This clonotype showed up just a few times. The rearrangement joins TRBV20-1 to TRBJ2-1; a possible D gene is TRBD2 (6 bases). The CDR3 has 13 residues. Germline loops: CDR1 DFQATT, CDR2 SNEGSKA (reference sequence). The germline V and J ends were trimmed by 6 bases and 8 bases, with 17 bases remaining between them. The CDR3 DNA reads TGCAGTGCAGACGTACTAGCCGTCCATGAGCAGTTCTTC. It is translated as CSADVLAVHEQFF.

Note on this clonotype: The junction shows a germline mismatch at one end, possibly a read error. The rearrangement joins TRBV9 to TRBJ1-6; D is perhaps TRBD1 (5 bases). The CDR3 is 16 amino acids. From germline, CDR1 is SGDLS and CDR2 YYNGEE. CDR3 sequence (DNA): TGTGCCAGCAGCGCTCCTACAGGAGGGGATAATGCACCCCTCCACTTT. As protein: CASSAPTGGDNAPLHF.

This chain uses TRBV5-1 with TRBJ1-1, with a weak D call TRBD1 (5 bases). V was shortened by 4 bases and J by 1 base, with 11 bases between the two germline ends. Germline CDR1 and CDR2: SGHRS and YFSETQ. The CDR3 loop spans 14 amino acids. DNA of the CDR3: TGCGCCAGCAGCCCCTGGACAACGAACACTGAAGCTTTCTTT. The encoded protein is CASSPWTTNTEAFF.

The chain employs TRBV4-3 and TRBJ2-1; either TRBD1 or TRBD2 may fit D (5 bases each). CDR1 and CDR2 (germline): LGHNA, YSLEER. This CDR3 is 16 amino acids long. V gave up 4 bases and J gave up 1 base, with 14 bases separating them. The CDR3 nucleotides are TGCGCCAGCAGCCGATGGGACCTTGGATCCTACAATGAGCAGTTCTTC. Translating it yields CASSRWDLGSYNEQFF.

This clonotype has a count of ten or more. The V call is TRBV7-3, the J call TRBJ1-5; no clear D gene. The CDR3 contains 13 residues. Trimming shortened V by 1 base and J by 6 bases, and 7 bases separated the two germline ends. From germline, CDR1 is SGHTA and CDR2 FQGTGA. The CDR3: CASSLNSIQPQHF. The DNA for the CDR3 is TGTGCCAGCAGCTTAAACTCCATTCAGCCCCAGCATTTT.

This clonotype was observed a few times. The rearrangement uses TRBV2 and TRBJ2-1; D gene unclear. Trimming took 6 bases from V and 9 from J, leaving 6 bases between them. Looked up from germline, CDR1 is SNHLY and CDR2 is FYNNEI. This CDR3 spans 10 amino acids. CDR3 sequence reads: CASSYGEQFF. The CDR3 DNA sequence: TGTGCCAGCAGCTACGGTGAGCAGTTCTTC.

This clonotype was observed many times. This chain joins TRBV27 and TRBJ2-5; 9 positions agree with TRBD2. Per the germline V gene, CDR1 is MNHEY and CDR2 is SMNVEV (reference sequence). Trimming cost V 4 bases and J 4 bases; bases outside gene matches: 1. The CDR3 consists of 13 residues. The CDR3 sequence is CASSSTSGETQYF. The CDR3 nucleotides are TGTGCCAGCAGTTCGACTAGCGGAGAGACCCAGTACTTC.

Ten or more counts support this clonotype. This chain joins TRBV9 and TRBJ2-7; 11 bases match TRBD2. Per germline, CDR1 SGDLS and CDR2 YYNGEE. The CDR3 is made up of 16 amino acids. V lost 4 bases to trimming and J lost 4 bases; unmatched junction nucleotides: 10. In nucleotides, the CDR3 is TGTGCCAGCAGCCCCCAGTTGGCTAGCGGGAGGTACGAGCAGTACTTC. This translates into CASSPQLASGRYEQYF.

The chain employs TRBV5-1 and TRBJ2-2, with TRBD2 as a possible D gene (5 bases). CDR1 is SGHRS, CDR2 YFSETQ, per germline. V was cut by 5 bases and J by 2 bases, with 13 bases left in between. This CDR3 spans 15 amino acids. The DNA of the CDR3 is TGCGCCAGCAGGGCCCCTAGCCGAAACACCGGGGAGCTGTTTTTT. Translated: CASRAPSRNTGELFF.